This TCR beta chain was sequenced for a study of T cells after yellow fever vaccination. Germline V CDR1 and CDR2: LGHNT, FRNRAP. The CDR3 sequence is 21 residues long. V trimming: 1 base; J trimming: 1 base; junction bases outside the gene matches: 19. TCRdb reprocessed the 5' RACE reads with MiXCR, giving one entry per CDR3 protein. The table shows some 30,000 distinct CDR3 sequences, with 4.4% occurring only once. This clonotype was counted at least ten times. The material sequenced was CD8+ T cells sorted from PBMCs, taken 5 days after the yellow fever booster vaccination. This sequence was found in a man aged 30-40 years who received the YFV17D yellow fever vaccine. The chain recombines TRBV12-5 with TRBJ2-7; 10 nucleotides line up with TRBD1. Written as DNA, the CDR3 is TGTGCTAGTGGTTTGGATGTATTGGGGAGACAGGGGGCTGGAAGGTCCTACGAGCAGTACTTC. It specifies CASGLDVLGRQGAGRSYEQYF.